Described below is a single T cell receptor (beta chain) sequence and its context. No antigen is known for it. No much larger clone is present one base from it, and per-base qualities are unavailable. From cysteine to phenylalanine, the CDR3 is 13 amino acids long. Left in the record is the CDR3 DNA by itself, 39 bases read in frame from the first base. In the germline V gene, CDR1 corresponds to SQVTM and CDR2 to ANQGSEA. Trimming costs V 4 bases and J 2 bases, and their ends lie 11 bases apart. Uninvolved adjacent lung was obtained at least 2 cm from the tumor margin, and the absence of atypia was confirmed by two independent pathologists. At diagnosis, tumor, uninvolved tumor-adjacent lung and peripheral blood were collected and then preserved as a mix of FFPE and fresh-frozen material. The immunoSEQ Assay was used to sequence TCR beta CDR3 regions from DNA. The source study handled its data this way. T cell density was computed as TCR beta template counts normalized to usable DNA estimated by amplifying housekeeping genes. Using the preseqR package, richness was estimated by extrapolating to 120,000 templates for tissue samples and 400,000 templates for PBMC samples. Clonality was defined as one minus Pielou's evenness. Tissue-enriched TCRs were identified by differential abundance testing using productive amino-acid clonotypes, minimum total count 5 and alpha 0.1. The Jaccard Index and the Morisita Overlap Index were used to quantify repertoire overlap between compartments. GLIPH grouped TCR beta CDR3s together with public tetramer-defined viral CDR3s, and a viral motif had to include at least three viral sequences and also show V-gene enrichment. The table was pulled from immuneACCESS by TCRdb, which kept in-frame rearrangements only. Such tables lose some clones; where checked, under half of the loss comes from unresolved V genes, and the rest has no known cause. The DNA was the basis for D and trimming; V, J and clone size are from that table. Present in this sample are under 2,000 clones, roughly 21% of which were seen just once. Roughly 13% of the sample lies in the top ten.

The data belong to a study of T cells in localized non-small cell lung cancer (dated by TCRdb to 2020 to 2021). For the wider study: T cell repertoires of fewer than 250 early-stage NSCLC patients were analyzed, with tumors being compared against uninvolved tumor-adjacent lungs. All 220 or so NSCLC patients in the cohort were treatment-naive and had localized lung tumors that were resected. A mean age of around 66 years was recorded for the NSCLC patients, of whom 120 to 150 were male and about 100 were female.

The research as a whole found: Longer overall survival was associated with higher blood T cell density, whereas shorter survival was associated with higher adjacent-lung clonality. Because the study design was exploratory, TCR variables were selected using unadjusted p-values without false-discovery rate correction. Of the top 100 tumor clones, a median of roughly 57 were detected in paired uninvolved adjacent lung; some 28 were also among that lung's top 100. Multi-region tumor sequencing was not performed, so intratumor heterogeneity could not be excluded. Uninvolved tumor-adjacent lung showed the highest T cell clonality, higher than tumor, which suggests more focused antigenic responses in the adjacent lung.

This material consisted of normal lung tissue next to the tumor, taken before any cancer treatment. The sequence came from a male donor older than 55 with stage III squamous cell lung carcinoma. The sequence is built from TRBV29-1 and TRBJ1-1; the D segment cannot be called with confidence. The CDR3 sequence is CSVVHSGNTEAFF. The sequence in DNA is TGCAGCGTTGTTCATTCAGGAAACACTGAAGCTTTCTTT.